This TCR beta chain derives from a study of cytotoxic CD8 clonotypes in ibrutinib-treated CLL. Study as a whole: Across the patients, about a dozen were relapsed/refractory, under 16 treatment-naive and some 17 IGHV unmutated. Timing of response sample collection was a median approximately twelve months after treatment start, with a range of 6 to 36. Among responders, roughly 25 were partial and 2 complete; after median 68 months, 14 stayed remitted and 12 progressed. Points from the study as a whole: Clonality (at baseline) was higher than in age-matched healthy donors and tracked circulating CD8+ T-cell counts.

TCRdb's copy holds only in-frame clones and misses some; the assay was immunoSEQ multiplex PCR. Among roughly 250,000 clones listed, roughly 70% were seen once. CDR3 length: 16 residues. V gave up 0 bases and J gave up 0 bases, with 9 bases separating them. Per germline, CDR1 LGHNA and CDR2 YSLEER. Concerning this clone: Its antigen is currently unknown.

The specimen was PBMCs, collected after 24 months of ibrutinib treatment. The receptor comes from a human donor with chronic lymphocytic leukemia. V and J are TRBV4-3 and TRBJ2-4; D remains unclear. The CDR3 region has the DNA TGCGCCAGCAGCCAAGATAGGTGGATAGCCAAAAACATTCAGTACTTC. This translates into CASSQDRWIAKNIQYF.